This T cell receptor beta chain emerged from a study of blood T cell repertoires in COVID-19. Across the whole study: Sites in the United States, Italy and Spain provided acute and convalescent COVID-19 samples.

Germline CDR1 is SEHNR and CDR2 is FQNEAQ (reference sequence). The CDR3 spans 14 residues. V was clipped by 5 bases and J by 6 bases; unmatched bases: 7. Using immunoSEQ multiplex PCR, the repertoire was profiled, and TCRdb retains in-frame clones only, with some absent. The profile shows more than 200,000 clones, 80% to 85% of them singletons. The sequenced sample was peripheral blood. The receptor comes from a man aged 55 to 69 with acute or convalescent COVID-19. The chain joins TRBV7-9 to TRBJ1-5; 7 bases are a match to TRBD1. In nucleotides, the CDR3 is TGTGCCAGCAGCCCGACAGGGTACGGTCAGCCCCAGCATTTT. Translation gives CASSPTGYGQPQHF.